The source of this T cell receptor beta chain is a study of T cells in Graves' hyperthyroidism and ophthalmopathy. Study context: The initial diagnosis was the point when peripheral blood was collected, ahead of any treatment.

RNA transcripts gave rise to amplified TCR beta CDR3 regions. TCR CDR3 regions were first amplified by RT-PCR with HTBI primers. TCRdb called the multiplex PCR reads again in MiXCR, with one record for every CDR3 protein. The sample consists of around 190,000 distinct CDR3 sequences, approximately 16% of them appearing once. Trimming shortened V by 1 base and J by 0 bases, and 13 bases separated the two germline ends. The germline gives CDR1 MGHRA, CDR2 YSYEKL. CDR3 length: 16 amino acids. This sequence originates from a woman between 50 and 59 years old with Graves' hyperthyroidism. The gene calls are TRBV4-1 and TRBJ2-7; D ambiguous. The source material was blood. The CDR3 DNA reads as TGCGCCAGCAGCCAAGCGGCGCAGGCTATCTCCTACGAGCAGTACTTC. This gives the protein CASSQAAQAISYEQYF.